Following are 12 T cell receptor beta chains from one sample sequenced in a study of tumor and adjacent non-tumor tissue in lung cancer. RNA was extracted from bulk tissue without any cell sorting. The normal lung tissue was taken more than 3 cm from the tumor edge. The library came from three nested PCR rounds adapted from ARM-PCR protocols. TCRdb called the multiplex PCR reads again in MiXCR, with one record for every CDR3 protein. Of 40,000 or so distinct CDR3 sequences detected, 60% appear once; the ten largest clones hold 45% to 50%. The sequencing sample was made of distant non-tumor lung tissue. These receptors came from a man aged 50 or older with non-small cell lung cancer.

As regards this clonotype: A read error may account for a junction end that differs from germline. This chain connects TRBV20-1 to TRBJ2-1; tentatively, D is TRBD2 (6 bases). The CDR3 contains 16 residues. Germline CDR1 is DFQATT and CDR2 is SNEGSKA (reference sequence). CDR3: CNADPRGGTTYNEQIF. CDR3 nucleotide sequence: TGCAATGCTGATCCTCGTGGGGGGACCACCTACAATGAGCAGATCTTC.

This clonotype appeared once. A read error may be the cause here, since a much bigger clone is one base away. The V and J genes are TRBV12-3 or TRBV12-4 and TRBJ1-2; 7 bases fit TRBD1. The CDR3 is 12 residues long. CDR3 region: CASSFRGLGYAF. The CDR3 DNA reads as TGTGCCAGCAGTTTTAGGGGGCTCGGCTACGCCTTC.

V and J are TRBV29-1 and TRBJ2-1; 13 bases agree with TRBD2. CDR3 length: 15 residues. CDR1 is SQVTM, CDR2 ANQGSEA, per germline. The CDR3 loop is CSVTLGLAGNNEQFF. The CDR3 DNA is TGCAGTGTTACACTGGGACTAGCGGGGAACAATGAGCAGTTCTTC.

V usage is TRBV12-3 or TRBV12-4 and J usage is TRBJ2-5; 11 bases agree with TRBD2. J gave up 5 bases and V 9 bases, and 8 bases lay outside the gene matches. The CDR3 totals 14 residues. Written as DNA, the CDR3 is TGTGCCAGTAGCCTACTAGCGGGGGACGAGACCCAGTACTTC. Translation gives CASSLLAGDETQYF.

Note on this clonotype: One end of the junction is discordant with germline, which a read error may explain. The CDR3 DNA is TGTGCCAGCAGTTCAGGGAAAGGTAGAACCTACGAACAGTACTTC. Translated: CASSSGKGRTYEQYF. The chain employs TRBV11-2 and TRBJ2-7; D is possibly TRBD1 (5 bases). This CDR3 region has 15 residues. Looked up from germline, CDR1 is SGHAT and CDR2 is FQNNGV.

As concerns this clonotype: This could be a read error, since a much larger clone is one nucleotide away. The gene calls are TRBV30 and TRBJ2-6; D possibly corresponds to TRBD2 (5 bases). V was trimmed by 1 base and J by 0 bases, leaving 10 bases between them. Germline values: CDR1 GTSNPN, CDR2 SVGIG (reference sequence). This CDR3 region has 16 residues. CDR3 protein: CAWSGSRDSGANVLTF. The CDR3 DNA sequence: TGTGCCTGGAGTGGCTCCCGGGACTCTGGGGCCAACGTCCTGACTTTC.

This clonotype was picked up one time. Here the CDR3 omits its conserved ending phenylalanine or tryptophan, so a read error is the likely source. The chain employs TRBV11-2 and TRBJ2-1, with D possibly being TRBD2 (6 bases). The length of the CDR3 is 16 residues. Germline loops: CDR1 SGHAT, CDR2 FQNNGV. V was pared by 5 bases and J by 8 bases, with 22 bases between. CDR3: CASSVLIGLTGDEQFL. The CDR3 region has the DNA TGTGCCAGCAGCGTACTCATAGGACTAACGGGGGATGAGCAGTTCCTC.

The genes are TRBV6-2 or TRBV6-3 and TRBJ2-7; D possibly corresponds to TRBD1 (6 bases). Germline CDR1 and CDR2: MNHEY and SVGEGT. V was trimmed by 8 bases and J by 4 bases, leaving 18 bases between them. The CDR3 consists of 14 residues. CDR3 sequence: CASGSPGVGYEQYF. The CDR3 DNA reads TGTGCCAGCGGTTCTCCAGGGGTGGGGTACGAGCAGTACTTC.

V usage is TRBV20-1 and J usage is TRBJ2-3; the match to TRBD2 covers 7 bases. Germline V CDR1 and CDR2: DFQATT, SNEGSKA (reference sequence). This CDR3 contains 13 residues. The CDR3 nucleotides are TGCACTTCTGGAAGCGGGGGCACAGATACGCAGTATTTT. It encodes CTSGSGGTDTQYF.

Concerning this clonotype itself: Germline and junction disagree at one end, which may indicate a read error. CDR3 nucleotides: TGTGCCAGCATTTACCAACAGGGGGCAACTAATGAACAACTGTTTTTT. Residues: CASIYQQGATNEQLFF. This sequence joins TRBV6-5 and TRBJ1-4; 9 bases agree with TRBD1. The CDR3 runs to 16 residues. The germline CDR1 and CDR2 sequences are MNHEY and SVGAGI.

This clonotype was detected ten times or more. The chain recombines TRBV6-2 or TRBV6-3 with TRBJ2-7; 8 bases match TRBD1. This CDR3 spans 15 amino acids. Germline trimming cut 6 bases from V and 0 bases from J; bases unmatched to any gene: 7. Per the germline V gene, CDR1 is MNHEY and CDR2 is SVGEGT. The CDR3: CASRSPTGVSYEQYF. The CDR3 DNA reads TGTGCCAGCAGATCGCCGACAGGGGTCTCCTACGAGCAGTACTTC.

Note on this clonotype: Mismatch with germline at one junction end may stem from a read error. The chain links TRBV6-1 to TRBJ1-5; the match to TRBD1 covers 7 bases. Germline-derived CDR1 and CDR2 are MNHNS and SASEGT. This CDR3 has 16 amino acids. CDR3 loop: CASCERGDSPRQPQHF. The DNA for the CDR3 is TGTGCCAGCTGTGAAAGGGGGGACAGTCCCCGCCAGCCCCAGCATTTT.